This T cell receptor (beta chain) was captured by sequencing in a study of cytomegalovirus exposure and HLA in healthy donors. Study-level points and caveats: Analysis performed later showed TCR beta chains linked to HLA being more clonally expanded than equally common others.

Primers: 60 Vbeta forward and 13 Jbeta reverse. Produced via immunoSEQ multiplex PCR; TCRdb's table is partial and in-frame only. The sample consists of 100,000 to 150,000 clones, about 80% of them appearing once. This clone has more than one count but fewer than ten. The antigen remains unidentified. CDR3 length: 14 amino acids. Germline CDR1 reads SGHDT; CDR2 reads YYEEEE. V gave up 7 bases and J gave up 8 bases; unmatched junction bases: 9. Sequenced input: PBMCs. This sequence was found in a man aged 35-49 years in good health and CMV-seronegative. This chain connects TRBV5-6 to TRBJ1-6; TRBD1 matches 7 bases. Here the CDR3 reads CASERDSEYSPLHF. The CDR3 DNA reads as TGTGCCAGCGAAAGGGACAGCGAGTATTCACCCCTCCACTTT.